This T cell receptor beta chain was profiled in a study of cytotoxic CD8 clonotypes in ibrutinib-treated CLL. Across the study: For this cohort, patients were about a dozen relapsed/refractory and 15 treatment-naive, while some 17 were IGHV unmutated.

Produced via immunoSEQ multiplex PCR; TCRdb's table is partial and in-frame only. The table has around 200,000 clones, about three quarters seen once; the top ten hold around 5.9%. Comments on this clone: Its antigen is unidentified.

There are 15 residues in the CDR3. CDR1 and CDR2 (germline): GTSNPN, SVGIG (reference sequence). V was clipped by 2 bases and J by 8 bases, with 21 bases between them. Study conclusions and caveats: In sustained-remission versus progressing patients, sampling times differed.

Sample: PBMCs, taken after 12 months of ibrutinib treatment. V is TRBV30 and J is TRBJ1-2, with D tentatively TRBD1 (5 bases). This receptor was taken from a human donor with chronic lymphocytic leukemia. For the CDR3, the DNA is TGTGCCTGGAGTCCGACCCCTGTGGGGGTAAAGGGCTACACCTTC. Its protein product is CAWSPTPVGVKGYTF.